These 24 T cell receptor beta chains came from one sample sequenced in a study of lung T cells in sarcoidosis with Löfgren's syndrome. TCRdb called the reads again in MiXCR, with one record for every CDR3 protein. The table lists 58,000 or so distinct CDR3 sequences, around 20% of them singletons. The material sequenced was CD4+ T cells from PBMCs. The receptors were gathered from a human donor with sarcoidosis (Löfgren's syndrome or another form), or a control subject (not recorded which).

In this sample, this clonotype turned up many times. The chain employs TRBV6-2 or TRBV6-3 and TRBJ2-7; 10 bases are a match to TRBD2. The ends lost 2 bases at V and 9 bases at J; junction bases unmatched: 4. The CDR3 spans 13 residues. Germline V CDR1 and CDR2: MNHEY, SVGEGT. The CDR3 spells CASSYTSGVRQYV. Here the CDR3 DNA reads TGTGCCAGCAGTTACACTAGCGGGGTACGGCAGTACGTC.

On this clonotype: This may be a read error, as it is one base from a much larger clone. This chain joins TRBV20-1 and TRBJ2-7; 8 bases line up with TRBD2. CDR1 DFQATT and CDR2 SNEGSKA come from the germline V gene (reference sequence). The CDR3 loop spans 12 amino acids. The chain's CDR3 is CSARDSGDEQNV. Written as DNA, the CDR3 is TGCAGTGCTAGAGATAGCGGGGACGAGCAGAACGTC.

The CDR3 region is CASSSSTHRGEKLFF. As DNA, the CDR3 is TGTGCCAGCAGCTCGTCGACACATCGGGGTGAAAAACTGTTTTTT. The V and J genes are TRBV7-2 and TRBJ1-4; D gene ambiguous. The CDR3 totals 15 residues. Trimming took 4 bases from V and 7 from J, leaving 16 bases between them. The germline CDR1 and CDR2 sequences are SGHTA and FQGNSA.

Remarks on this clonotype: A clone one base away is much larger, so this may be a read error. V usage is TRBV6-5 and J usage is TRBJ2-7; TRBD2 agrees at 15 bases. Germline V CDR1 and CDR2: MNHEY, SVGAGI. The CDR3 totals 14 residues. V was clipped by 6 bases and J by 5 bases; unmatched bases: 2. The CDR3 DNA reads TGTGCCAGCAGAGGGACTAGCGGGAGGCACGAGCAGTACTTC. Residues: CASRGTSGRHEQYF.

The gene calls are TRBV11-2 and TRBJ2-5; D not resolved. V gave up 0 bases and J gave up 2 bases, with 13 bases separating them. The CDR3 runs 16 residues. The germline gives CDR1 SGHAT, CDR2 FQNNGV. The CDR3 sequence: CASSLDSVGSQETQYF. DNA of the CDR3: TGTGCCAGCAGCTTAGATTCAGTCGGAAGTCAAGAGACCCAGTACTTC.

This clonotype has ten or more counts. This chain uses TRBV29-1 with TRBJ2-5, with D tentatively TRBD2 (5 bases). Germline CDR1 reads SQVTM; CDR2 reads ANQGSEA. V was shortened by 7 bases and J by 1 base, with 10 bases between the two germline ends. This CDR3 is built from 12 residues. CDR3 sequence (DNA): TGCAGCGCCGACTACACCCAAGAGACCCAGTACTTC. Translation gives CSADYTQETQYF.

This chain links TRBV7-9 with TRBJ2-5; TRBD1 aligns across 7 bases. V lost 2 bases, J lost 9 bases, and 6 bases stayed unmatched. Germline CDR1 SEHNR, CDR2 FQNEAQ (reference sequence). The CDR3 consists of 13 residues. CDR3 coding DNA: TGTGCCAGCAGCTTATCAGGGGGAACCTCCCAGTACTTC. It translates to CASSLSGGTSQYF.

This clonotype was picked up many times. V and J are TRBV20-1 and TRBJ2-7; 12 nucleotides line up with TRBD1. Germline V gene sequence: CDR1 DFQATT, CDR2 SNEGSKA (reference sequence). J lost 5 bases, V lost 0 bases, and 5 bases had no gene match. The CDR3 length is 15 residues. The CDR3 coding sequence is TGCAGTGCTAGAGACCTCGGGACAGGGGGCCACGAGCAGTACTTC. It yields the protein CSARDLGTGGHEQYF.

This clonotype was detected only a few times. The rearrangement joins TRBV19 to TRBJ2-1, with 8 bases lining up with TRBD2. The trim removed 1 base at V and 8 bases at J, leaving 13 bases unmatched. Germline CDR1 and CDR2: LNHDA and SQIVND (reference sequence). This CDR3 is built from 17 residues. The CDR3 protein is CASSIVLLAGKGDEQFF. CDR3 DNA: TGTGCCAGTAGTATAGTTCTCCTAGCGGGCAAGGGGGATGAGCAGTTCTTC. The whole variable domain, remainder taken from reference TRBV19 and TRBJ2-1, is DGGITQSPKYLFRKEGQNVTLSCEQNLNHDAMYWYRQDPGQGLRLIYYSQIVNDFQKGDIAEGYSVSREKKESFPLTVTSAQKNPTAFYLCASSIVLLAGKGDEQFFGPGTRLTVL.

This chain links TRBV20-1 with TRBJ2-5; tentative D call: TRBD1 (6 bases). The germline V gene has CDR1 DFQATT and CDR2 SNEGSKA (reference sequence). V lost 3 bases, J lost 6 bases, and 17 bases lay in between. CDR3 length: 14 amino acids. Here the CDR3 DNA reads TGCAGTGCTAGCCCTAAGACAGGTCCTAAGACCCAGTACTTC. Encoded protein: CSASPKTGPKTQYF.

The chain employs TRBV19 and TRBJ2-3; TRBD2 agrees at 8 bases. The V and J ends lost 6 bases and 5 bases, in that order; junction bases with no gene match: 4. Looked up from germline, CDR1 is LNHDA and CDR2 is SQIVND (reference sequence). The CDR3 contains 13 residues. CDR3 region: CASSGGGRDTQYF. DNA for the CDR3: TGTGCCAGTAGCGGGGGGGGAAGAGATACGCAGTATTTT.

A word on this clonotype: This may arise from a read error, as a much more abundant clone is one base away. The final CDR3 position lacks the conserved phenylalanine or tryptophan, pointing to a likely read error. The chain is built from TRBV28 and TRBJ2-7, with 7 bases fitting TRBD1. Germline CDR1 and CDR2: MDHEN and SYDVKM. The ends lost 3 bases at V and 2 bases at J; junction bases unmatched: 13. The CDR3 has 17 amino acids. The CDR3 nucleotides read TGTGCCAGCAGTTTCCAGATAAGACAGGGCGCGACCTACGAGCAGTACCTC. It codes for CASSFQIRQGATYEQYL.

The chain has TRBV29-1 and TRBJ2-3; perhaps TRBD2 as D (6 bases). Looked up from germline, CDR1 is SQVTM and CDR2 is ANQGSEA. This CDR3 contains 15 residues. The germline V and J ends were trimmed by 8 bases and 4 bases, with 22 bases remaining between them. Here the CDR3 DNA reads TGCAGCTTCCGAGGAGGGCAGGGAGGCGCAGATACGCAGTATTTT. The encoded protein is CSFRGGQGGADTQYF.

This clonotype has only one observation. This sequence joins TRBV19 and TRBJ2-1; TRBD1 matches at 10 bases. The CDR3 runs 15 residues. Germline V lookup: CDR1 LNHDA, CDR2 SQIVND (reference sequence). J gave up 8 bases and V 5 bases, and 9 bases lay outside the gene matches. CDR3 loop: CASSQPGQGIHEQFF. CDR3 bases: TGTGCCAGTAGTCAGCCGGGACAGGGGATTCATGAGCAGTTCTTC.

This sequence joins TRBV5-1 and TRBJ1-4; D might be TRBD1 (5 bases). Trimming removed 3 bases from V and 11 bases from J, with 20 bases in between. Germline CDR1 and CDR2: SGHRS and YFSETQ. This CDR3 has 15 residues. As DNA, the CDR3 is TGCGCCAGCAGCTCCACAAGATGGGACCCCAAGAAACTGTTTTTT. Translated, it gives CASSSTRWDPKKLFF.

The J gene is TRBJ2-3, the V gene TRBV10-3; D unclear. CDR3 length: 11 amino acids. V shed 4 bases and J shed 6 bases, with 5 bases lying between them. Germline-derived CDR1 and CDR2 are ENHRY and SYGVKD. The CDR3 reads CAISVRDTQYF. For the CDR3, the DNA is TGTGCCATCAGTGTTAGGGATACGCAGTATTTT.

This clonotype showed up just a few times. The chain carries TRBV10-3 and TRBJ1-5; D ambiguous. Germline loops: CDR1 ENHRY, CDR2 SYGVKD. The CDR3 covers 13 residues. V dropped 6 bases and J dropped 3 bases, with 9 bases sitting between them. CDR3 sequence reads: CAISQEINQPQHF. The CDR3 nucleotides read TGTGCCATCAGCCAGGAGATCAATCAGCCCCAGCATTTT.

The genes are TRBV7-6 and TRBJ1-1; D might be TRBD1 (5 bases). Trimming removed 6 bases from V and 4 bases from J, with 15 bases in between. From germline, CDR1 is SGHVS and CDR2 FNYEAQ. The CDR3 is 14 residues long. CDR3 protein: CASSTGGGGTEAFF. CDR3 sequence (DNA): TGTGCCAGCAGTACGGGTGGGGGGGGCACTGAAGCTTTCTTT.

Many counts were recorded for this clonotype. The gene calls are TRBV27 and TRBJ2-5, with D perhaps matching TRBD2 (6 bases). The CDR3 is 15 residues long. Germline CDR1 MNHEY, CDR2 SMNVEV (reference sequence). Trimming stripped 2 bases from V and 4 bases from J, with 14 bases between. In DNA, the CDR3 is TGTGCCAGCAGTTTAGTGGAGGGGCCTGTAGAGACCCAGTACTTC. It yields the protein CASSLVEGPVETQYF.

V usage is TRBV12-3 or TRBV12-4 and J usage is TRBJ2-7; 11 nucleotides align to TRBD2. This CDR3 spans 14 amino acids. V gave up 3 bases and J gave up 3 bases; unmatched junction bases: 1. The CDR3 nucleotides read TGTGCCAGCAGTTTCGGACTAGCGGGCTACGAGCAGTACTTC. Its protein is CASSFGLAGYEQYF.

The chain combines TRBV5-1 with TRBJ1-2; TRBD1 aligns across 11 bases. This CDR3 has 15 amino acids. Per germline, CDR1 SGHRS and CDR2 YFSETQ. Unmatched junction bases numbered 10, after V lost 4 bases and J lost 8 bases. The CDR3 is CASSLRTGGSLGYTF. The CDR3, as DNA: TGCGCCAGCAGCCTAAGGACAGGGGGCTCCTTGGGCTACACCTTC.

The rearrangement joins TRBV19 to TRBJ2-1; TRBD2 agrees at 9 bases. The junction had 5 bases not matched to a gene; V was cut back by 3 bases and J by 8 bases. The CDR3 contains 14 residues. CDR1 and CDR2 from the germline V gene are LNHDA and SQIVND (reference sequence). The CDR3 DNA follows: TGTGCCAGTAGTATCCTAGCGGGGAGAGATGAGCAGTTCTTC. It encodes CASSILAGRDEQFF.

This chain links TRBV6-1 with TRBJ1-1; D is possibly TRBD1 (5 bases). Germline CDR1 is MNHNS and CDR2 is SASEGT. This CDR3 contains 14 residues. V lost 5 bases to trimming and J lost 2 bases, with 12 bases between them. The CDR3 spells CASSLGRDNTEAFF. In DNA form, the CDR3 reads TGTGCCAGCAGTCTGGGACGGGATAACACTGAAGCTTTCTTT.

In the case of this clonotype: A read error is possible here, since a much larger clone lies one base away. This chain links TRBV20-1 with TRBJ1-3; D is perhaps TRBD1 (5 bases). The germline V and J ends were trimmed by 4 bases and 2 bases, with 18 bases remaining between them. In germline, CDR1 is DFQATT, CDR2 SNEGSKA (reference sequence). The CDR3 length is 16 residues. The CDR3 spells CSAIDGGKGTGNTIYF. The CDR3 coding sequence is TGCAGTGCTATAGATGGGGGGAAGGGAACTGGAAACACCATATATTTT.